These 28 T cell receptor beta chains originate from one sample sequenced in a study of human T cells and chemical hapten exposure. Time point here: patch test 1, 2 weeks after DPC sensitization. Noted treatment: therapeutic diphenylcyclopropenone sensitization with weekly scalp DPC. Total RNA was isolated from whole blood that had not been fractionated. One entry per CDR3 protein results from TCRdb running MiXCR on the RACE reads. The sample holds 40,000 or so distinct CDR3 sequences, over 3.5% seen once. The specimen was whole blood, collected in connection with sensitization to the hapten diphenylcyclopropenone (DPC). These receptors were collected from a man aged 45-65 years with alopecia areata. Some clones in this sample may be carry-over from other donors' samples.

This clonotype was picked up many times. This chain connects TRBV29-1 to TRBJ1-1; no firm D call. Germline CDR1 reads SQVTM; CDR2 reads ANQGSEA. The CDR3 extends over 13 amino acids. Deletions cut 5 bases from V and 1 base from J, with 11 bases between. The DNA for the CDR3 is TGCAGCGTTCTTAACAGCCAGAACACTGAAGCTTTCTTT. It is translated as CSVLNSQNTEAFF.

This clonotype showed up many times. J is TRBJ2-3 and V is TRBV4-1, with D perhaps matching TRBD2 (5 bases). The V gene's germline CDR1 is MGHRA and CDR2 YSYEKL. The CDR3 covers 17 residues. Trimming cost V 0 bases and J 1 base, with 14 bases left between them. In DNA, the CDR3 is TGCGCCAGCAGCCAAGATGGAGGTGTGGGCGGCACAGATACGCAGTATTTT. It specifies CASSQDGGVGGTDTQYF.

This clonotype was seen repeatedly, ten times or more. The chain recombines TRBV7-8 with TRBJ1-1; no clear D gene. Trimming left V 1 base short and J 10 bases short, with 19 bases between. The CDR3 is made up of 15 amino acids. Looked up from germline, CDR1 is SGHVS and CDR2 is FQNEAQ. CDR3 sequence (DNA): TGTGCCAGCAGCTTAGACGGGCTAGGCGGAGCCGGAGCTTTCTTT. Its protein product is CASSLDGLGGAGAFF.

This clonotype was observed at least ten times. The V gene is TRBV24-1, the J gene TRBJ1-5; 9 bases map to TRBD1. The CDR3 runs to 15 residues. Germline assignment: CDR1 KGHDR and CDR2 SFDVKD. J was trimmed by 1 base and V by 4 bases; bases with no gene match: 1. The CDR3 loop is CATSETGGSNQPQHF. The CDR3 DNA is TGTGCCACCAGTGAGACAGGGGGAAGCAATCAGCCCCAGCATTTT.

This clonotype was counted a few times. The chain has TRBV27 and TRBJ1-4, with D hard to call. Germline values: CDR1 MNHEY, CDR2 SMNVEV (reference sequence). V lost 1 base and J lost 6, with 6 bases in between. The CDR3 is 13 residues long. CDR3 coding DNA: TGTGCCAGCAGTTTATTCACGCATGAAAAACTGTTTTTT. This encodes CASSLFTHEKLFF. Full variable domain (rest looked up from reference TRBV27 and TRBJ1-4): EAQVTQNPRYLITVTGKKLTVTCSQNMNHEYMSWYRQDPGLGLRQIYYSMNVEVTDKGDVPEGYKVSRKEKRNFPLILESPSPNQTSLYFCASSLFTHEKLFFGSGTQLSVL.

The chain has TRBV20-1 and TRBJ2-1, with 9 bases lining up with TRBD2. Germline V gene lookup returns CDR1 DFQATT and CDR2 SNEGSKA (reference sequence). The V gene end was trimmed by 8 bases and the J gene end by 6 bases; junction bases not matched to a gene: 5. The CDR3 totals 12 residues. CDR3 sequence reads: CSILAGFNEQFF. For the CDR3, the DNA is TGCAGTATACTAGCGGGTTTCAATGAGCAGTTCTTC.

This clonotype showed up many times. J is TRBJ1-6 and V is TRBV18; D is unresolved. Trimming cost V 4 bases and J 15 bases, with 16 bases left between them. This CDR3 is 13 amino acids long. CDR1 and CDR2 from the germline V gene are KGHSH and LQKENI. Written as DNA, the CDR3 is TGTGCCAGCTCACTTCGGCAACCCTCTATCCTCCACTTT. This gives the protein CASSLRQPSILHF.

The V gene is TRBV7-2, the J gene TRBJ1-5; 7 nucleotides align to TRBD1. The J segment lost 4 bases and the V segment lost 0 bases, leaving 3 bases of the junction unmatched. CDR1 is SGHTA, CDR2 FQGNSA, per germline. This CDR3 spans 15 amino acids. CDR3 in DNA: TGTGCCAGCAGCTTAGCCGGGACAGAAAATCAGCCCCAGCATTTT. Amino acid sequence: CASSLAGTENQPQHF.

The sample holds many counts of this clonotype. The chain couples TRBV20-1 to TRBJ1-1; tentatively, D is TRBD1 (5 bases). CDR3 length: 17 amino acids. V shed 2 bases and J shed 0 bases, with 19 bases lying between them. Per the germline V gene, CDR1 is DFQATT and CDR2 is SNEGSKA (reference sequence). Written as DNA, the CDR3 is TGCAGTGCTAGACCCCTGCAGGGAGTGCCCATGAACACTGAAGCTTTCTTT. It encodes CSARPLQGVPMNTEAFF.

Only a few counts were recorded for this clonotype. The chain joins TRBV3-1 to TRBJ1-1, with 7 bases lining up with TRBD1. This CDR3 region has 14 residues. Germline assignment: CDR1 LGHDT and CDR2 YNNKEL (reference sequence). Trimming cost V 3 bases and J 7 bases; bases outside gene matches: 8. CDR3 region: CASSQVGGGGEAFF. CDR3 DNA: TGTGCCAGCAGCCAGGTAGGAGGGGGCGGTGAAGCTTTCTTT.

This clonotype was detected many times. The chain uses TRBV12-3 or TRBV12-4 and TRBJ1-5, with 11 bases lining up with TRBD1. This CDR3 comprises 16 residues. Germline trimming cut 5 bases from V and 6 bases from J; bases unmatched to any gene: 9. The chain's CDR3 is CASSPDGQGAGQPQHF. The CDR3 DNA follows: TGTGCCAGCAGTCCCGATGGACAGGGGGCGGGTCAGCCCCAGCATTTT.

This clonotype was observed at least ten times. CDR3: CASSELAGESNIQYF. The CDR3 region has the DNA TGTGCCAGCAGTGAGCTAGCGGGAGAAAGTAACATTCAGTACTTC. The V and J genes are TRBV2 and TRBJ2-4; 10 bases map to TRBD2. V was clipped by 3 bases and J by 7 bases; unmatched bases: 6. The CDR3 length is 15 residues. The germline CDR1 and CDR2 sequences are SNHLY and FYNNEI. The full variable domain, with the rest looked up from reference TRBV2 and TRBJ2-4, is EPEVTQTPSHQVTQMGQEVILRCVPISNHLYFYWYRQILGQKVEFLVSFYNNEISEKSEIFDDQFSVERPDGSNFTLKIRSTKLEDSAMYFCASSELAGESNIQYFGAGTRLSVL.

The sample holds many counts of this clonotype. The CDR3 region is CASTAGYNEQFF. The CDR3 nucleotides read TGTGCCAGCACCGCTGGGTACAATGAGCAGTTCTTC. V usage is TRBV6-2 or TRBV6-3 and J usage is TRBJ2-1, with D unclear. CDR3 length equals 12 residues. The V end was cut by 7 bases, the J end by 4 bases, with 8 bases between. Germline-derived CDR1 and CDR2 are MNHEY and SVGEGT.

This clonotype was seen many times. The chain recombines TRBV4-1 with TRBJ2-1; 12 bases fit TRBD2. Looked up from germline, CDR1 is MGHRA and CDR2 is YSYEKL. The CDR3 length is 18 residues. Trimming at V came to 1 base and at J to 3 bases, leaving 7 bases not matched to a gene. CDR3 sequence: CASSQGLAGGPSYNEQFF. The CDR3 DNA is TGCGCCAGCAGCCAAGGTCTAGCGGGAGGGCCTAGCTACAATGAGCAGTTCTTC.

This clonotype was recorded many times. The CDR3: CSVDVARARLNTEAFF. The CDR3 coding sequence is TGCAGCGTTGATGTGGCCAGGGCCCGTTTGAACACTGAAGCTTTCTTT. V is TRBV29-1 and J is TRBJ1-1; D possibly corresponds to TRBD1 (5 bases). V dropped 3 bases and J dropped 0 bases, with 17 bases sitting between them. The CDR3 loop spans 16 amino acids. Germline V lookup: CDR1 SQVTM, CDR2 ANQGSEA. The whole variable domain, filled in from reference TRBV29-1 and TRBJ1-1, reads SAVISQKPSRDICQRGTSLTIQCQVDSQVTMMFWYRQQPGQSLTLIATANQGSEATYESGFVIDKFPISRPNLTFSTLTVSNMSPEDSSIYLCSVDVARARLNTEAFFGQGTRLTVV.

There are many counts of this clonotype. The gene calls are TRBV12-3 or TRBV12-4 and TRBJ2-7, with D possibly TRBD1 on 6 matching bases. Trimming took 6 bases from V and 4 from J, leaving 13 bases between them. CDR3 length: 13 residues. DNA for the CDR3: TGTGCCAGCAGGACTGGACAGAATTACGAGCAGTACTTC. It translates to CASRTGQNYEQYF.

This clonotype was seen repeatedly, ten times or more. The V and J genes are TRBV5-4 and TRBJ1-1, with D perhaps matching TRBD1 (6 bases). CDR1 is SGHNT and CDR2 is YYREEE in the germline V gene (reference sequence). V lost 0 bases, J lost 5 bases, and 11 bases lay in between. The CDR3 length is 14 residues. The CDR3 here is CASSLDRVDTEAFF. Written as DNA, the CDR3 is TGTGCCAGCAGCTTGGACAGGGTTGATACTGAAGCTTTCTTT.

This clonotype occurred many times. The genes are TRBV3-1 and TRBJ1-1; D unclear. This CDR3 contains 13 residues. The germline gives CDR1 LGHDT, CDR2 YNNKEL (reference sequence). V shed 4 bases and J shed 4 bases, with 10 bases lying between them. CDR3 sequence: CASSPLAGTEAFF. In DNA form, the CDR3 reads TGTGCCAGCAGCCCCCTAGCGGGCACTGAAGCTTTCTTT.

This clonotype appeared many times. The chain couples TRBV19 to TRBJ1-2, with 7 nucleotides matching TRBD1. This CDR3 spans 16 amino acids. The J segment lost 8 bases and the V segment lost 0 bases, leaving 12 bases of the junction unmatched. CDR1 and CDR2 from the germline V gene are LNHDA and SQIVND (reference sequence). CDR3 sequence reads: CASSIDTKDRVGGYTF. CDR3 nucleotides: TGTGCCAGTAGTATAGATACCAAAGACAGGGTAGGAGGCTACACCTTC.

This clonotype was counted ten times or more. The V call is TRBV7-2, the J call TRBJ2-7, with a tentative D call TRBD2 (7 bases). CDR3 length: 15 amino acids. The ends were cut back, 4 bases at V and 1 base at J, with 14 bases in the middle. Germline V CDR1 and CDR2: SGHTA, FQGNSA. The CDR3: CASSSLRGASYEQYF. CDR3 sequence (DNA): TGTGCCAGCAGCTCCCTCCGGGGGGCATCCTACGAGCAGTACTTC.

In this sample, this clonotype turned up a few times. This is likely a read error, given that the CDR3 carries no conserved phenylalanine or tryptophan at its end. This chain joins TRBV5-6 and TRBJ2-7; 7 bases align to TRBD2. V lost 4 bases to trimming and J lost 6 bases; unmatched junction nucleotides: 16. The CDR3 is made up of 16 amino acids. Germline loops: CDR1 SGHDT, CDR2 YYEEEE. The CDR3 spells CASSHRDYLRPSEQYS. Written as DNA, the CDR3 is TGTGCCAGCAGCCACCGGGACTACCTTAGGCCCTCCGAGCAGTACTCC.

This clonotype was seen at least ten times. The rearrangement links TRBV5-1 to TRBJ1-1; no definite D call. The CDR3 is 14 amino acids. Germline V gene sequence: CDR1 SGHRS, CDR2 YFSETQ. The ends were cut back, 2 bases at V and 4 bases at J, with 12 bases in the middle. CDR3 sequence reads: CASSFDGLGTEAFF. The CDR3 nucleotides are TGCGCCAGCAGCTTCGACGGGCTCGGCACTGAAGCTTTCTTT.

This clonotype was seen many times. The rearrangement links TRBV11-2 to TRBJ2-3; 14 bases agree with TRBD2. Trimming at V came to 5 bases and at J to 1 base, leaving 2 bases not matched to a gene. This CDR3 has 16 residues. Germline V gene data show CDR1 as SGHAT and CDR2 as FQNNGV. The DNA of the CDR3 is TGTGCCAGCAGCCTGGGACTAGCGGGAGGCACAGATACGCAGTATTTT. Its translation is CASSLGLAGGTDTQYF.

The genes are TRBV19 and TRBJ2-1, with 11 bases lining up with TRBD2. Trimming cost V 4 bases and J 1 base; bases outside gene matches: 3. This CDR3 comprises 16 residues. From germline, CDR1 is LNHDA and CDR2 SQIVND (reference sequence). This CDR3 reads CASSTSGRRSYNEQFF. The CDR3 region has the DNA TGTGCCAGTAGTACTAGCGGGAGGAGGTCCTACAATGAGCAGTTCTTC.

In this sample, this clonotype turned up many times. The genes are TRBV9 and TRBJ2-5, with D unclear. V was trimmed by 3 bases and J by 1 base, leaving 16 bases between them. The CDR3 spans 16 residues. The germline CDR1 and CDR2 sequences are SGDLS and YYNGEE. CDR3 DNA sequence: TGTGCCAGCAGCGCCTCAGGCTTTCTGGGCCAAGAGACCCAGTACTTC. Translation: CASSASGFLGQETQYF.

This clonotype was recorded at least ten times. The CDR3 region has the DNA TGTGCCTCCAGCGCGGAGGGGGCCTATAATTCACCCCTCCACTTT. This codes for CASSAEGAYNSPLHF. The chain has TRBV30 and TRBJ1-6; perhaps TRBD1 as D (6 bases). The CDR3 is 15 residues long. V was clipped by 7 bases and J by 2 bases, with 15 bases between them. CDR1 is GTSNPN and CDR2 is SVGIG in the germline V gene (reference sequence).

This clonotype was counted ten times or more. In DNA form, the CDR3 reads TGTGCCAGCAGTGAGGACGGGGGCGGAGGAGATACGCAGTATTTT. It specifies CASSEDGGGGDTQYF. The chain recombines TRBV2 with TRBJ2-3; tentatively, D is TRBD1 or TRBD2 (6 bases each). The V gene lost 3 bases and the J gene lost 5 bases, with 15 bases spanning the gap. The germline V gene encodes CDR1 SNHLY and CDR2 FYNNEI. This CDR3 contains 15 residues.

This clonotype was seen repeatedly, ten times or more. An end of the junction does not agree with germline; a read error may underlie this. This sequence joins TRBV7-6 and TRBJ2-2, with 9 bases lining up with TRBD2. This CDR3 has 15 residues. The germline V gene encodes CDR1 SGHVS and CDR2 FNYEAQ. In DNA form, the CDR3 reads TGTGCCAGCAGCATAGCGGGAGTCGGTACCGGGGAGCTGTTTTTT. This codes for CASSIAGVGTGELFF.